Following are 6 T cell receptor beta chains from one sample sequenced in a study of Graves' ophthalmopathy and Graves' hyperthyroidism. Amplification of TCR beta CDR3 regions used RNA transcripts. HTBI primers served in a first-round RT-PCR, which a second-round multiplex PCR followed. TCRdb ran MiXCR on the multiplex PCR reads and lists one entry per CDR3 protein. In the table there are roughly 500,000 distinct CDR3 sequences, 13% to 15% of which are singletons. Input material: blood. These receptors were taken from a young woman with Graves' ophthalmopathy.

Turning to this clonotype: The junction does not match germline at one end; this may be a read error. The rearrangement joins TRBV12-3 or TRBV12-4 to TRBJ1-5, with 7 bases matching TRBD1. This CDR3 is 14 amino acids long. The CDR3 protein is CASTQGGAGQPRHF. The CDR3 nucleotides are TGTGCCAGCACCCAGGGGGGGGCAGGTCAGCCCCGGCATTTT.

This clonotype has at least ten counts. The chain carries TRBV27 and TRBJ1-1, with D unclear. V was pared by 7 bases and J by 3 bases, with 12 bases between. The CDR3 is 13 residues long. Germline values: CDR1 MNHEY, CDR2 SMNVEV (reference sequence). The CDR3 DNA follows: TGTGCCAGCACAGCCCGAATGCACACTGAAGCTTTCTTT. Translated, it gives CASTARMHTEAFF.

This clonotype was picked up many times. The chain uses TRBV30 and TRBJ2-2; the match to TRBD2 covers 10 bases. Germline V CDR1 and CDR2: GTSNPN, SVGIG (reference sequence). This CDR3 contains 15 residues. V was pared by 3 bases and J by 4 bases, with 5 bases of the junction left unmatched. CDR3 in amino acids: CAWRLSGGATGELFF. The CDR3 region has the DNA TGTGCCTGGAGGTTGAGCGGGGGGGCCACCGGGGAGCTGTTTTTT.

This rearrangement joins TRBV30 to TRBJ1-1; D is undetermined. The CDR3 is 12 amino acids. V gave up 2 bases and J gave up 4 bases, with 8 bases separating them. Per germline, CDR1 GTSNPN and CDR2 SVGIG (reference sequence). The CDR3 loop reads CAWSMGPTEAFF. The CDR3 DNA is TGTGCCTGGAGTATGGGCCCCACTGAAGCTTTCTTT.

Ten or more counts support this clonotype. J is TRBJ1-2 and V is TRBV28, with D unclear. Germline CDR1 and CDR2: MDHEN and SYDVKM. V lost 5 bases, J lost 8 bases, and 12 bases lay in between. The CDR3 loop spans 12 amino acids. Here the CDR3 reads CASSQDGFGYTF. In DNA, the CDR3 is TGTGCCAGCAGTCAGGACGGCTTCGGCTACACCTTC.

This clonotype was counted at least ten times. The chain recombines TRBV20-1 with TRBJ1-1; D is possibly TRBD1 (6 bases). The ends were cut back, 0 bases at V and 2 bases at J, with 10 bases in the middle. CDR3 size: 14 residues. The germline CDR1 and CDR2 sequences are DFQATT and SNEGSKA (reference sequence). The CDR3 reads CSARDAGGNTEAFF. For the CDR3, the DNA is TGCAGTGCTAGAGATGCGGGGGGCAACACTGAAGCTTTCTTT.